This T cell receptor (beta chain) was identified in a study of cytomegalovirus exposure and HLA in healthy donors. Overall study findings and caveats: The study found most TCR sequences rare, yet found some public TCRs in many donors. Under in vitro conditions, three CMV-associated chains were confirmed as specific for CMV antigens. Associated with cytomegalovirus, according to the listing, were approximately 160 TCR beta chains.

TCRdb's copy holds only in-frame clones and misses some; the assay was immunoSEQ multiplex PCR. The table lists 130,000 or so clones, 70% to 90% of them singletons, with 2.1% in the top ten. CDR3 length equals 15 residues. V was trimmed by 2 bases and J by 0 bases, leaving 10 bases between them. Germline V gives CDR1 KGHSH, CDR2 LQKENI. As to this clone: Its antigen remains unidentified.

Separation from the 666-subject first cohort characterized the roughly 120-subject validation cohort, to which the donors belonged. Sequences were obtained from PBMCs. V is TRBV18 and J is TRBJ2-5; weak D call: TRBD2 (6 bases). The sequence came from a woman aged 25-40 years in good health and CMV-seronegative. CDR3 nucleotide sequence: TGTGCCAGCTCACCAGGGACTTCTTACCAAGAGACCCAGTACTTC. It yields the protein CASSPGTSYQETQYF.